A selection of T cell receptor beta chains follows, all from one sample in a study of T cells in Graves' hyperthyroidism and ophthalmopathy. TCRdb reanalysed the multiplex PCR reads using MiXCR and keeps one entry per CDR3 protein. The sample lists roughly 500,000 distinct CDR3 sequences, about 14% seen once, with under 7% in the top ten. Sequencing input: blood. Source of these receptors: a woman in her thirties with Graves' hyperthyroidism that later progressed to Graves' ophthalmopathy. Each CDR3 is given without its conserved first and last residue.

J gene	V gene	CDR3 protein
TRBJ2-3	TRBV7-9	AFRDRVTDTQY
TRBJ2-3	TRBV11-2	ASSLVVAGATDTQY
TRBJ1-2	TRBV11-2	ASSFGGLGNGYT
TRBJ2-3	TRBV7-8	ASSFFSRVSGAGGRGTDTQY
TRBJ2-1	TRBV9	ASSVEWEYNEQF
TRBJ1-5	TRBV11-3	AVRRRPHSNQPQH
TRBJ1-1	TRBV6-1	ASSLDRGREF
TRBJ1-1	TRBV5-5	ASSSYNMNTEAF
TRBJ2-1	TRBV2	ASGTSGRGDYNEQF
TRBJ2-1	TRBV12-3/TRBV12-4	ASSPGTSGDNEQF
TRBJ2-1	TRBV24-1	ATSGSPGGAYNEQF
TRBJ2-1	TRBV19	ASTRSGTGINEQF
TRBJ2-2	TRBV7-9	ASSVTAGTGYTGELF
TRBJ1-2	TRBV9	ASSLDRAASGYT
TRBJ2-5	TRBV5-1	ASSWGTAGAEETQY
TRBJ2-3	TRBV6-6	ASSYRQGATDTQY
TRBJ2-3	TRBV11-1	ASSLEVGRKGDTQY